Shown below are 7 T cell receptor beta chains from a single sample sequenced in a study of shared clonotypes between healthy human individuals. The data were produced by immunoSEQ multiplex PCR, yet TCRdb's version contains in-frame clones alone and is incomplete. The sample lists 2 million to 2.5 million clones, 85% to 95% occurring once. The source material was naive CD4+ T cells from PBMCs. The subset was: CD45RA+ positively selected. The receptors here all came from a man aged 18 to 30 in good health. Some clones in this sample may be carry-over from other donors' samples.

V is TRBV10-1 and J is TRBJ2-2; a weak D match, TRBD2 (6 bases). The V gene lost 8 bases and the J gene lost 1 base, with 14 bases spanning the gap. This CDR3 spans 15 amino acids. The germline V gene encodes CDR1 WNHNN and CDR2 SYGVQD (reference sequence). The CDR3 region has the DNA TGCGCCAGCCAGCGCGGGACGGGGAACACCGGGGAGCTGTTTTTT. Translated: CASQRGTGNTGELFF.

This chain connects TRBV5-6 to TRBJ1-1, with D maybe TRBD1 (6 bases). Germline V gene sequence: CDR1 SGHDT, CDR2 YYEEEE. V shed 4 bases and J shed 1 base, with 8 bases lying between them. This CDR3 contains 13 residues. The CDR3 here is CASSVDRNTEAFF. The CDR3 DNA is TGTGCCAGCAGCGTGGACAGGAACACTGAAGCTTTCTTT.

The chain combines TRBV14 with TRBJ1-2; the D gene is possibly TRBD1 (5 bases). The CDR3 sequence is 14 residues long. Germline-derived CDR1 and CDR2 are SGHDN and FVKESK. Trimming took off 4 bases at V and 4 bases at J, with 13 bases between the two ends. In nucleotides, the CDR3 is TGTGCCAGCAGCCCCCTCCGTACAGGCTATGGCTACACCTTC. The encoded protein is CASSPLRTGYGYTF.

Remarks on this clone: The sample has other DNA sequences that encode this CDR3 too. This chain joins TRBV11-2 and TRBJ2-5; the match to TRBD2 covers 11 bases. Germline V gives CDR1 SGHAT, CDR2 FQNNGV. This CDR3 comprises 16 residues. V gave up 1 base and J gave up 1 base; unmatched junction bases: 2. The DNA of the CDR3 is TGTGCCAGCAGCTTAGGGCTAGCGGGAGGCCAAGAGACCCAGTACTTC. Translated, it gives CASSLGLAGGQETQYF.

The CDR3 is CASSLNNYGYTF. CDR3 bases: TGTGCCAGCAGCTTAAATAACTATGGCTACACCTTC. This chain uses TRBV11-1 with TRBJ1-2; D gene unclear. The CDR3 length is 12 residues. Germline V gene sequence: CDR1 SGHAT, CDR2 FQDESV (reference sequence). With 2 bases removed from V and 1 base from J, the gap between germline ends came to 2 bases.

This chain connects TRBV5-1 to TRBJ2-3; TRBD2 matches 9 bases. CDR1 is SGHRS and CDR2 is YFSETQ in the germline V gene. The V and J ends lost 0 bases and 6 bases, in that order; junction bases with no gene match: 14. The CDR3 has 18 residues. CDR3 DNA: TGCGCCAGCAGCTTGGGTCCAGCGGGAGGAACCCCAGATGATACGCAGTATTTT. Translated: CASSLGPAGGTPDDTQYF.

The V and J genes are TRBV23-1 and TRBJ1-1; 7 positions agree with TRBD1. TRBV23-1 falls under the ORF class, with uncertain function. The CDR3 runs to 16 residues. Unmatched junction bases numbered 7, after V lost 2 bases and J lost 1 base. The CDR3 sequence: CASSQGTAGRNTEAFF. Here the CDR3 DNA reads TGCGCCAGCAGTCAAGGGACAGCAGGGCGGAACACTGAAGCTTTCTTT.